This TCR beta chain was observed in a study of metastatic and nonmetastatic thyroid tumors (dated by TCRdb to about 2020). For context, the study as a whole: For patients with malignant and with benign thyroid disease, the researchers compared repertoires between peripheral blood samples and tumor or nodule tissue samples. The paper as a whole reports these results and caveats: In both blood and tumor samples, TCR beta diversity was reported to be significantly higher in malignant tumors than in benign nodules.

This clone was seen repeatedly, ten times or more. Its antigen specificity is not known. Base-call qualities are not available, and no considerably larger clone is one nucleotide away. No treatment had been received by any patient before thyroid surgery. Using T-cell receptor beta sequencing, the researchers looked back retrospectively at clinical samples from patients, gathered between about 2012 and 2019. CDR1 and CDR2 are drawn from the germline V gene (reference sequence): DFQATT, SNEGSKA. V loses 2 bases at its end and J loses 7 bases; junction bases beyond the gene matches: 11. CDR3 length: 15 amino acids, cysteine to phenylalanine. This entry keeps only the CDR3 DNA: 45 bases, framed from base 1. Receptor amplification or capture employed PCR. These reads were obtained on an Illumina HiSeq 4000. The TCR beta-chain CDR3 region of each patient was profiled by high-throughput sequencing. The paper's processing steps were these. A classifier to discriminate distant-metastatic papillary thyroid cancer patients was built from CDR3 differences across clinicopathological groups. The Shannon index was used to measure repertoire diversity, and the Morisita-Horn index was used to measure how similar tumor and blood repertoires were. TCRdb itself trimmed the public reads at Q25 with fastp, ran MiXCR and retained productive beta chains. Here the V and J calls rest on TCRdb's processing, not on the authors' analysis. The sample includes 24,000 or so clones, with approximately 19% observed a single time. Together, the top ten hold roughly 5.1% of the sample.

This receptor was obtained from a male donor with papillary thyroid cancer or a benign thyroid nodule (not recorded which). Some clones in this sample may be carry-over from other donors' samples. The V and J genes are TRBV20-1 and TRBJ1-5, and 7 junction bases match TRBD1. Sequencing used blood. The nucleotide sequence reads TGCAGTGCTAGAAAGACAGGGTTTAGGGGCCAGCCCCAGCATTTT. The encoded protein is CSARKTGFRGQPQHF.